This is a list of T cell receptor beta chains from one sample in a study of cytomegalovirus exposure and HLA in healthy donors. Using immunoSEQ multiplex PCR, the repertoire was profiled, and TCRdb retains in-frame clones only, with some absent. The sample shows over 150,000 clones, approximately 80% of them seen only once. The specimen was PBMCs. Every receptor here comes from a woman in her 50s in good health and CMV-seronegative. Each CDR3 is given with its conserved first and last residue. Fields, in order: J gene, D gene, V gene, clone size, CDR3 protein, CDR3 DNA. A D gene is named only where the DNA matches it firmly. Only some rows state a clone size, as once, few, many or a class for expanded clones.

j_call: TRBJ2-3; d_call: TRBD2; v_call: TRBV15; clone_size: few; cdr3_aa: CATSGRFSGSGTDTQYF; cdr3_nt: TGTGCCACCAGCGGTCGGTTTAGCGGGAGTGGCACAGATACGCAGTATTTT
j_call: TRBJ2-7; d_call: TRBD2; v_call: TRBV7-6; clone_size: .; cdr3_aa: CASSLGLAGGYEQYF; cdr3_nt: TGTGCCAGCAGCCTAGGACTAGCGGGAGGCTACGAGCAGTACTTC
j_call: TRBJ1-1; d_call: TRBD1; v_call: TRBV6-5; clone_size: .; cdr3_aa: CASSYSTGTGYLAFF; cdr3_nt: TGTGCCAGCAGTTACTCTACCGGGACAGGGTATCTAGCTTTCTTT
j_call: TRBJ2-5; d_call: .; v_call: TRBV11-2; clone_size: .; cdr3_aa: CASRFIQGLGETQYF; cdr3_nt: TGTGCCAGCAGGTTTATCCAGGGGCTGGGGGAGACCCAGTACTTC
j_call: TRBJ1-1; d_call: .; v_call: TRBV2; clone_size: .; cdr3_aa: CAIARDFNTEAFF; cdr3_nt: TGTGCCATCGCCCGGGACTTTAACACTGAAGCTTTCTTT
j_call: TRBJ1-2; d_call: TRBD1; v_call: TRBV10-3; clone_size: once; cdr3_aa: CASHTGGARNYGYTF; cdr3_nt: TGTGCCAGTCATACAGGGGGCGCGAGAAACTATGGCTACACCTTC
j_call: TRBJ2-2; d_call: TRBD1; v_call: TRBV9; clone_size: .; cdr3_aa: CASSGDSRTGELFF; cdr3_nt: TGTGCCAGCAGCGGGGACAGTCGCACCGGGGAGCTGTTTTTT
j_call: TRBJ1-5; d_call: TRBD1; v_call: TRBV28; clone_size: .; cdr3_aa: CASSLETGLFGVGNQPQHF; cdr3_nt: TGTGCCAGCAGTTTAGAGACAGGGCTTTTTGGGGTTGGCAATCAGCCCCAGCATTTT
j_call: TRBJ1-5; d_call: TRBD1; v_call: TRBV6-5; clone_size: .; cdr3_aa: CAATPLGTADQPQHF; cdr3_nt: TGTGCCGCAACTCCGCTTGGGACAGCCGATCAGCCCCAGCATTTT
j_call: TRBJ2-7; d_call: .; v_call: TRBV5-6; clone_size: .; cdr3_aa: CASSINRDTYEQYF; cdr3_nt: TGTGCCAGCAGCATCAACCGGGACACCTACGAGCAGTACTTC
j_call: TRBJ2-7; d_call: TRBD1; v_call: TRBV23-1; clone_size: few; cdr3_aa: CASSHAIGQGAREQYF; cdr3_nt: TGCGCCAGCAGTCATGCGATTGGACAGGGGGCGCGTGAGCAGTACTTC
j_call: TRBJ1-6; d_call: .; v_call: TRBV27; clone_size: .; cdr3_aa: CASSLEGAGLTANSPLHF; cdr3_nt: TGTGCCAGCAGTTTAGAGGGAGCTGGGTTAACGGCTAATTCACCCCTCCACTTT
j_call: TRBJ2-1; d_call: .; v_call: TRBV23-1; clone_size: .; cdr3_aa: CASSRWRRESYNEQFF; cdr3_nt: TGCGCCAGCAGTCGATGGCGACGGGAATCCTACAATGAGCAGTTCTTC
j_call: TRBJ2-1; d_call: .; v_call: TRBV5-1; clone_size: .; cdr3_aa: CASSSSRGPTIAGQFF; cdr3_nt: TGCGCCAGCAGCTCTTCCAGGGGCCCTACAATAGCGGGGCAGTTCTTC